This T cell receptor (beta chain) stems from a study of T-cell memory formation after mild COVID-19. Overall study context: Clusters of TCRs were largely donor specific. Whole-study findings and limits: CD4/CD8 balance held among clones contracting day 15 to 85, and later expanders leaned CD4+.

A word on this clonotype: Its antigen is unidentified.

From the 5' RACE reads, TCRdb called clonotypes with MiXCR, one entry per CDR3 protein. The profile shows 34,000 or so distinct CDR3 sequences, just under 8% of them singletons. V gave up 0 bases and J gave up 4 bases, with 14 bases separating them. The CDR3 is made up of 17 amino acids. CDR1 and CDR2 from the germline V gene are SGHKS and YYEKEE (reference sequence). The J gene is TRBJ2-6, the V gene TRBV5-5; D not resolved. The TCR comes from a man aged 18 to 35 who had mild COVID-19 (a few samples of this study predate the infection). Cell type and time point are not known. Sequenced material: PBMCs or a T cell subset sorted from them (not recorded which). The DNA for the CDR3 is TGTGCCAGCAGCTTGGTCGGTTCCCTACACGGGGCCAACGTCCTGACTTTC. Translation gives CASSLVGSLHGANVLTF.